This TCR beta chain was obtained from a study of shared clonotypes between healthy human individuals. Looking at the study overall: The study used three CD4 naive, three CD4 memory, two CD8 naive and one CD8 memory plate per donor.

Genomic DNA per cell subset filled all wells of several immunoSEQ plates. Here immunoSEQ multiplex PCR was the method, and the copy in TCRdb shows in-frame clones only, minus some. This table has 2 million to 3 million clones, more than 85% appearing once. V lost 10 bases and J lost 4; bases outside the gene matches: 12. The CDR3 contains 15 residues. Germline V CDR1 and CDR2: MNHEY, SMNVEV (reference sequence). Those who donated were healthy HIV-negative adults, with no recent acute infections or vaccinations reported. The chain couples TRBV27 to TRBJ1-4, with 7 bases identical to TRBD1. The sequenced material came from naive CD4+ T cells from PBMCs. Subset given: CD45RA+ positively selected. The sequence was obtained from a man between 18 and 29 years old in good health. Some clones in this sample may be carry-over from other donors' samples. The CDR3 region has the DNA TGTGCCACTCTGGGACTAGACAGGGATAATGAAAAACTGTTTTTT. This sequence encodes CATLGLDRDNEKLFF.